This T cell receptor beta chain was profiled in a study of radiotherapy plus CTLA-4 blockade in lung cancer (dated by TCRdb to the late 2010s). Regarding the research as a whole: Among enrolled patients, around 18% had an objective response and 31% reached disease control. What the authors observed across the whole study: After treatment with radiotherapy and ipilimumab, TCR clones that came from tumors expanded in the peripheral blood. Early dynamic changes in blood T cell clones, together with increased serum interferon-beta after radiation, were reported as the strongest predictors of response.

The protocol used for the library was the immunoSEQ multiplex PCR assay. TCRdb provides this immuneACCESS table in a form limited to in-frame rearrangements. Some clones are lacking; in checked studies, under half of them reflect an unresolved V gene, and why the rest are absent is not known. The sample includes some 50,000 clones, with roughly 81% observed a single time. Around 4.8% of the sample belongs to the ten largest clones. Of note for this clone: Its antigen specificity is not known. Base qualities are not at hand, and no much larger clone is one base apart. This sample also contains other DNA sequences that code for the same CDR3.

Focal radiation therapy combined with CTLA-4 blockade (ipilimumab) was tested in patients with chemo-refractory metastatic non-small-cell lung cancer. The germline V end is reduced by 2 bases and the J end by 3 bases; junction bases left unmatched: 1. There are 14 amino acids in the CDR3, from cysteine to phenylalanine inclusive. Solely the CDR3 DNA is kept, with 42 bases framed from the first base. Sequences SGHRS (CDR1) and YFSETQ (CDR2) are obtained from the germline V gene. The receptor chain draws on TRBV5-1 and TRBJ2-3, and TRBD1 aligns with 9 junction nucleotides. The clonotype comes from a human donor with non-small cell lung cancer whose response to radiotherapy plus ipilimumab could not be evaluated. The material sequenced was peripheral blood, taken from a patient treated with radiotherapy plus ipilimumab. The CDR3 corresponds to CASSFDRGTDTQYF. The DNA sequence is as follows: TGCGCCAGCAGCTTCGACAGGGGGACAGATACGCAGTATTTT.